The 9 T cell receptor beta chains given below trace back to one sample, sequenced in a study of follicular helper T cells after annual influenza vaccination. TCRdb keeps only in-frame clones here, not all; method: immunoSEQ multiplex PCR. The sample consists of under 9,500 clones, roughly 90% of them appearing once. Described time point: 2015-2016 season, pre-vaccination. This material consisted of CXCR5+ CD38- circulating T follicular helper cells from blood, taken on the day of influenza vaccination. The subset: circulating Tfh, non-naive CD4+CXCR5+PD-1+ (ICOS+CD38+ or ICOS-CD38-). These TCRs come from an adult who received the influenza vaccine.

The chain joins TRBV19 to TRBJ1-5, with TRBD1 identical over 7 bases. Germline values: CDR1 LNHDA, CDR2 SQIVND (reference sequence). The CDR3 has 15 amino acids. V shed 4 bases, J shed 4 bases, and the junction held 7 bases outside the gene matches. CDR3 region: CASSTPGQRNQPQHF. In DNA, the CDR3 is TGTGCCAGTAGTACACCGGGACAGCGAAATCAGCCCCAGCATTTT.

V and J are TRBV7-6 and TRBJ1-4; D gene uncertain. Germline V gene lookup returns CDR1 SGHVS and CDR2 FNYEAQ. The CDR3 is 13 residues long. V was cut by 0 bases and J by 6 bases, with 5 bases left in between. CDR3 in DNA: TGTGCCAGCAGCTTAGCGCCGTATGAAAAACTGTTTTTT. It yields the protein CASSLAPYEKLFF.

This clone was detected once. Written as DNA, the CDR3 is TGCAGTGCCGACAGGGAAGGCGAGCAGTACTTC. Amino acid sequence: CSADREGEQYF. The chain employs TRBV20-1 and TRBJ2-7; 7 nucleotides align to TRBD1. Germline loops: CDR1 DFQATT, CDR2 SNEGSKA (reference sequence). Trimming cost V 6 bases and J 6 bases; bases outside gene matches: 5. This CDR3 contains 11 residues.

This clone was found a few times. One end of the junction fails to match germline, which may point to a read error. The chain combines TRBV7-7 with TRBJ2-7, with 10 nucleotides matching TRBD1. The CDR3 is 11 amino acids. Germline loops: CDR1 SSHAT, CDR2 FNYEAQ (reference sequence). The CDR3: CASPPPGQGTF. The CDR3 bases are TGTGCCAGCCCCCCCCCGGGACAGGGGACCTTC.

This sequence joins TRBV11-2 and TRBJ1-1; TRBD1 agrees at 9 bases. Trimming cost V 2 bases and J 3 bases; bases outside gene matches: 7. CDR3 length equals 16 residues. The germline CDR1 and CDR2 sequences are SGHAT and FQNNGV. The CDR3 is CASSLSPTGGHTEAFF. For the CDR3, the DNA is TGTGCCAGCAGCTTATCCCCGACAGGGGGTCACACTGAAGCTTTCTTT.

This chain uses TRBV29-1 with TRBJ2-1; 9 bases are shared with TRBD1. The J segment lost 4 bases and the V segment lost 6 bases, leaving 4 bases of the junction unmatched. Germline assignment: CDR1 SQVTM and CDR2 ANQGSEA. The CDR3 runs 13 residues. CDR3: CSVGQGKYNEQFF. DNA for the CDR3: TGCAGCGTCGGACAGGGGAAATACAATGAGCAGTTCTTC.

The chain is built from TRBV27 and TRBJ2-7; 7 nucleotides align to TRBD1. Germline loops: CDR1 MNHEY, CDR2 SMNVEV (reference sequence). V was clipped by 5 bases and J by 2 bases; unmatched bases: 6. The CDR3 totals 14 residues. The DNA for the CDR3 is TGTGCCAGCAGTCCTGTGGACAGGACCTACGAGCAGTACTTC. As protein: CASSPVDRTYEQYF.

V gene TRBV5-6 combines with J gene TRBJ2-3; 9 positions match TRBD2. V was clipped by 1 base and J by 4 bases; unmatched bases: 7. CDR1 is SGHDT, CDR2 YYEEEE, per germline. The CDR3 runs 16 residues. CDR3 region: CASSLRARGGPDTQYF. CDR3 DNA sequence: TGTGCCAGCAGCTTGAGGGCGCGGGGGGGGCCAGATACGCAGTATTTT.

This chain uses TRBV11-3 with TRBJ2-2; no clear D gene. The CDR3 loop spans 14 amino acids. Trimming took off 0 bases at V and 1 base at J, with 3 bases between the two ends. Germline V gives CDR1 SGHNT, CDR2 YENEEA. For the CDR3, the DNA is TGTGCCAGCAGCTTAGACGAGAACACCGGGGAGCTGTTTTTT. Its protein product is CASSLDENTGELFF.